The 30 T cell receptor beta chains below all came from one sample that was sequenced in a study of cytomegalovirus exposure and HLA in healthy donors. 13 Jbeta primers and 60 Vbeta primers were used for the PCR. The protocol was immunoSEQ multiplex PCR, while the TCRdb copy is restricted to in-frame clones and leaves out a portion. The top ten clones hold 4.5% of a sample with about 77,000 clones, 60% to 85% of them seen once. Sequenced material: PBMCs. The receptor set was obtained from a man aged 40-49 years in good health and CMV-seronegative.

This sequence joins TRBV28 and TRBJ1-6; D uncertain. The length of the CDR3 is 14 residues. V lost 3 bases to trimming and J lost 11 bases, with 14 bases between them. From germline, CDR1 is MDHEN and CDR2 SYDVKM. The CDR3 DNA reads as TGTGCCAGCAGTTTCGGCAGGTCCGGGACACCCCTCCACTTT. Protein sequence: CASSFGRSGTPLHF. The full variable domain, with the rest looked up from reference TRBV28 and TRBJ1-6, is DVKVTQSSRYLVKRTGEKVFLECVQDMDHENMFWYRQDPGLGLRLIYFSYDVKMKEKGDIPEGYSVSREKKERFSLILESASTNQTSMYLCASSFGRSGTPLHFGNGTRLTVT.

CDR3 sequence: CASNARRYPYEQYF. The CDR3 nucleotides are TGTGCCAGCAACGCAAGGAGGTACCCCTACGAGCAGTACTTC. The rearrangement uses TRBV6-6 and TRBJ2-7, with a possible D match to TRBD2 (5 bases). V gave up 7 bases and J gave up 2 bases, with 15 bases separating them. Germline assignment: CDR1 MNHNY and CDR2 SVGAGI (reference sequence). CDR3 length: 14 residues.

The chain joins TRBV30 to TRBJ2-1; 9 nucleotides line up with TRBD2. Germline V gives CDR1 GTSNPN, CDR2 SVGIG (reference sequence). Losses at the gene ends were 2 bases for V and 6 bases for J; bases not matched to a gene: 8. The CDR3 sequence is 15 residues long. CDR3 bases: TGTGCCTGGAGTCACGGGACTAGCAGCATCAATGAGCAGTTCTTC. Residues: CAWSHGTSSINEQFF.

This clone was detected a few times. The chain couples TRBV2 to TRBJ2-7, with 7 positions matching TRBD2. Germline assignment: CDR1 SNHLY and CDR2 FYNNEI. CDR3 length: 13 amino acids. V trimming: 8 bases; J trimming: 0 bases; junction bases outside the gene matches: 4. The DNA of the CDR3 is TGTGCCAGCCGGGACTACTCCTCCTACGAGCAGTACTTC. Protein product: CASRDYSSYEQYF.

The chain has TRBV27 and TRBJ1-1; D unresolved. This CDR3 has 13 amino acids. V gave up 6 bases and J gave up 1 base, with 9 bases separating them. Germline V gene sequence: CDR1 MNHEY, CDR2 SMNVEV (reference sequence). CDR3 DNA sequence: TGTGCCAGCAGCATTACACAGAACACTGAAGCTTTCTTT. It is translated as CASSITQNTEAFF.

This clone was detected only a few times. The chain combines TRBV6-5 with TRBJ1-1, with 9 positions matching TRBD1. Losses at the gene ends were 4 bases for V and 10 bases for J; bases not matched to a gene: 16. Germline assignment: CDR1 MNHEY and CDR2 SVGAGI. The CDR3 loop spans 16 amino acids. In DNA form, the CDR3 reads TGTGCCAGCAGTTTCTCGAAGGGACAGGGTCTCTTAGGAGCTTTCTTT. Protein product: CASSFSKGQGLLGAFF.

This clone was counted between two and nine times. The chain has TRBV6-5 and TRBJ1-2, with D possibly matching TRBD1 (5 bases). The CDR3 has 15 residues. The V end was cut by 3 bases, the J end by 2 bases, with 13 bases between. CDR1 MNHEY and CDR2 SVGAGI come from the germline V gene. This CDR3 is CASSYGRRANYGYTF. For the CDR3, the DNA is TGTGCCAGCAGTTATGGTCGCAGGGCAAACTATGGCTACACCTTC.

CDR3 nucleotide sequence: TGTGCCAGTAGTAACATCGGGGAAGGCACTGAAGCTTTCTTT. Translation gives CASSNIGEGTEAFF. The chain is built from TRBV19 and TRBJ1-1; D is unresolved. Trimming pared 4 bases from V and 4 bases from J, leaving 13 bases between. The germline V gene has CDR1 LNHDA and CDR2 SQIVND (reference sequence). The CDR3 sequence is 14 residues long.

The chain carries TRBV5-6 and TRBJ2-1; 11 positions match TRBD2. V lost 4 bases, J lost 9 bases, and 6 bases stayed unmatched. The length of the CDR3 is 14 residues. From germline, CDR1 is SGHDT and CDR2 YYEEEE. The DNA of the CDR3 is TGTGCCAGCAGCGCGGGACTAGCGGTGGGTGAGCAGTTCTTC. It yields the protein CASSAGLAVGEQFF.

Remarks on this clone: A read error may account for a junction end that differs from germline. The chain joins TRBV7-9 to TRBJ1-1; 11 positions match TRBD1. There are 15 residues in the CDR3. Germline CDR1 is SEHNR and CDR2 is FQNEAQ (reference sequence). For the CDR3, the DNA is TGTTCCAGCAGCTTGGGGACAGGGGGATTGACTGAAGCTTTCTTT. It translates to CSSSLGTGGLTEAFF.

This clone was detected only once. The chain combines TRBV27 with TRBJ2-5; weak D call: TRBD2 (5 bases). Trimming stripped 4 bases from V and 14 bases from J, with 17 bases between. CDR3 size: 12 residues. The germline CDR1 and CDR2 sequences are MNHEY and SMNVEV (reference sequence). The CDR3 is CASSWSGDLLYF. The CDR3 bases are TGTGCCAGCAGTTGGTCCGGGGATCTACTTTACTTC.

This clone was detected only once. The chain uses TRBV9 and TRBJ2-1, with TRBD2 matching 9 bases. V lost 3 bases and J lost 2; bases outside the gene matches: 3. There are 15 residues in the CDR3. CDR1 is SGDLS and CDR2 is YYNGEE in the germline V gene. For the CDR3, the DNA is TGTGCCAGCAGCGGAAGACTAGCGGCCTACAATGAGCAGTTCTTC. It yields the protein CASSGRLAAYNEQFF.

This chain joins TRBV5-6 and TRBJ2-5; tentative D call: TRBD2 (5 bases). CDR3 length equals 15 residues. Trimming shortened V by 0 bases and J by 0 bases, and 9 bases separated the two germline ends. CDR1 and CDR2 from the germline V gene are SGHDT and YYEEEE. CDR3 DNA sequence: TGTGCCAGCAGCTTGGTGGGCGGGTACCAAGAGACCCAGTACTTC. This translates into CASSLVGGYQETQYF.

V and J are TRBV9 and TRBJ1-2, with D maybe TRBD1 (6 bases). With 4 bases removed from V and 4 bases from J, the gap between germline ends came to 14 bases. CDR1 is SGDLS, CDR2 YYNGEE, per germline. This CDR3 has 14 residues. Here the CDR3 reads CASSPGQTAYGYTF. In nucleotides, the CDR3 is TGTGCCAGCAGCCCAGGACAGACCGCCTATGGCTACACCTTC.

The chain recombines TRBV11-3 with TRBJ1-1; D not certain. The ends were cut back, 3 bases at V and 4 bases at J, with 9 bases in the middle. The CDR3 is made up of 13 amino acids. CDR1 SGHNT and CDR2 YENEEA come from the germline V gene. The CDR3 DNA is TGTGCCAGCAGCTTGGAGGTGGGCACTGAAGCTTTCTTT. Its translation: CASSLEVGTEAFF.

This clone is medium-sized by share. The rearrangement uses TRBV7-9 and TRBJ1-5, with D maybe TRBD1 (6 bases). Trimming removed 5 bases at V and 6 bases at J, with 17 bases between. The germline V gene encodes CDR1 SEHNR and CDR2 FQNEAQ (reference sequence). This CDR3 is built from 15 residues. This chain's CDR3 is CASSLESGQPQPQHF. CDR3 DNA sequence: TGTGCCAGCAGCCTCGAAAGCGGACAGCCTCAGCCCCAGCATTTT.

J is TRBJ1-5 and V is TRBV19, with TRBD1 identical over 7 bases. V trimming: 9 bases; J trimming: 0 bases; junction bases outside the gene matches: 11. This CDR3 contains 16 residues. From germline, CDR1 is LNHDA and CDR2 SQIVND (reference sequence). The CDR3 loop is CASSTGNLNSNQPQHF. CDR3 sequence (DNA): TGTGCCAGCTCGACAGGGAACCTAAATAGCAATCAGCCCCAGCATTTT.

This chain joins TRBV28 and TRBJ2-3; weak D call: TRBD1 (6 bases). Germline V gene lookup returns CDR1 MDHEN and CDR2 SYDVKM. The CDR3 has 16 residues. Trimming removed 6 bases from V and 0 bases from J, with 16 bases in between. The CDR3 reads CASSIIQGISTDTQYF. The DNA of the CDR3 is TGTGCCAGCAGCATAATCCAGGGGATTAGCACAGATACGCAGTATTTT.

The chain employs TRBV4-1 and TRBJ2-7; 14 bases are shared with TRBD2. Germline CDR1 MGHRA, CDR2 YSYEKL. V was pared by 6 bases and J by 5 bases, with 3 bases of the junction left unmatched. The CDR3 runs to 14 residues. The CDR3 protein is CASRGTSGRHEQYF. DNA for the CDR3: TGCGCCAGCAGGGGGACTAGCGGGAGACACGAGCAGTACTTC.

This clone was observed a single time. The rearrangement joins TRBV7-6 to TRBJ1-1; TRBD1 matches 7 bases. Trimming at V came to 3 bases and at J to 8 bases, leaving 3 bases not matched to a gene. The CDR3 totals 12 residues. Per germline, CDR1 SGHVS and CDR2 FNYEAQ. CDR3 coding DNA: TGTGCCAGCAGCTTGGACAGGAGGGAAGCTTTCTTT. Residues: CASSLDRREAFF. Based on the CDR3 plus reference TRBV7-6 and TRBJ1-1, the full variable domain is GAGVSQSPRYKVTKRGQDVALRCDPISGHVSLYWYRQALGQGPEFLTYFNYEAQQDKSGLPNDRFSAERPEGSISTLTIQRTEQRDSAMYRCASSLDRREAFFGQGTRLTVV.

The rearrangement joins TRBV7-9 to TRBJ2-1; the D gene is possibly TRBD1 (6 bases). CDR1 is SEHNR and CDR2 is FQNEAQ in the germline V gene (reference sequence). V gave up 5 bases and J gave up 2 bases, with 13 bases separating them. CDR3 length: 15 amino acids. The CDR3 region is CASSLQGQTYNEQFF. CDR3 coding DNA: TGTGCCAGCAGCCTACAGGGCCAGACCTACAATGAGCAGTTCTTC.

The genes are TRBV10-3 and TRBJ1-5, with D hard to call. Trimming stripped 10 bases from V and 6 bases from J, with 16 bases between. The CDR3 sequence is 13 residues long. CDR1 and CDR2 from the germline V gene are ENHRY and SYGVKD. The CDR3 nucleotides are TGTGCCACCACCGGAGGGCTCGGTCAGCCCCAGCATTTT. Its protein is CATTGGLGQPQHF.

The V and J genes are TRBV4-1 and TRBJ2-7; 7 bases align to TRBD2. J lost 5 bases, V lost 5 bases, and 3 bases had no gene match. Germline lookup yields CDR1 MGHRA and CDR2 YSYEKL. The CDR3 sequence is 12 residues long. CDR3 in DNA: TGCGCCAGCAGCTCGGGGGGTAACGAGCAGTACTTC. This encodes CASSSGGNEQYF.

The chain carries TRBV5-4 and TRBJ2-5; a weak D match, TRBD2 (5 bases). Deletions cut 2 bases from V and 2 bases from J, with 10 bases between. CDR3 length: 14 residues. CDR1 and CDR2 from the germline V gene are SGHNT and YYREEE (reference sequence). Written as DNA, the CDR3 is TGTGCCAGCAGCTTCTGGACTTATCAAGAGACCCAGTACTTC. Translation: CASSFWTYQETQYF. Looking up the rest from reference TRBV5-4 and TRBJ2-5 gives the full variable domain: ETGVTQSPTHLIKTRGQQVTLRCSSQSGHNTVSWYQQALGQGPQFIFQYYREEENGRGNFPPRFSGLQFPNYSSELNVNALELDDSALYLCASSFWTYQETQYFGPGTRLLVL.

This chain joins TRBV30 and TRBJ1-1; no clear D. V was cut by 7 bases and J by 0 bases, with 9 bases left in between. The CDR3 runs to 12 residues. Germline CDR1 and CDR2: GTSNPN and SVGIG (reference sequence). In DNA, the CDR3 is TGTGCCTCGGGGAGGATGAACACTGAAGCTTTCTTT. Its translation is CASGRMNTEAFF.

The V gene is TRBV19, the J gene TRBJ2-1, with D maybe TRBD2 (7 bases). Germline V gene data show CDR1 as LNHDA and CDR2 as SQIVND (reference sequence). V was shortened by 1 base and J by 6 bases, with 10 bases between the two germline ends. This CDR3 has 14 amino acids. CDR3 in amino acids: CASSIGRGGNEQFF. CDR3 DNA: TGTGCCAGTAGTATAGGAAGGGGGGGCAATGAGCAGTTCTTC.

This clone was seen once. The chain carries TRBV4-3 and TRBJ2-1; TRBD2 matches at 11 bases. CDR3 size: 15 residues. V was pared by 5 bases and J by 4 bases, with 4 bases of the junction left unmatched. Germline CDR1 LGHNA, CDR2 YSLEER. The CDR3 region is CASSGGLAAYNEQFF. The DNA of the CDR3 is TGCGCCAGCAGCGGGGGACTAGCGGCTTACAATGAGCAGTTCTTC.

The chain has TRBV7-9 and TRBJ2-3, with 8 bases identical to TRBD1. V gave up 2 bases and J gave up 3 bases; unmatched junction bases: 1. Germline CDR1 and CDR2: SEHNR and FQNEAQ (reference sequence). There are 14 residues in the CDR3. DNA for the CDR3: TGTGCCAGCAGCTTAAGGACAGGGACAGATACGCAGTATTTT. It yields the protein CASSLRTGTDTQYF.

The chain has TRBV30 and TRBJ1-2; D might be TRBD1 (5 bases). Trimming took 8 bases from V and 7 from J, leaving 17 bases between them. CDR1 and CDR2 (germline): GTSNPN, SVGIG (reference sequence). CDR3 length: 12 residues. The CDR3, as DNA: TGTGCCCTGGACATTACCAAATTTGGCTACACCTTC. This encodes CALDITKFGYTF.

The chain uses TRBV2 and TRBJ1-5; 8 bases line up with TRBD1. Germline V gene sequence: CDR1 SNHLY, CDR2 FYNNEI. V was pared by 9 bases and J by 2 bases, with 3 bases of the junction left unmatched. The CDR3 totals 13 residues. The CDR3 bases are TGTGCCAGTGGGACAGGCGGCAATCAGCCCCAGCATTTT. Amino acid sequence: CASGTGGNQPQHF.